These T cell receptor beta chains were read from a single sample in a study of patients and donors after allogeneic stem cell transplantation. Each CDR3 protein gets one entry after TCRdb re-called the RT-PCR reads with MiXCR. The sample records approximately 430,000 distinct CDR3 sequences, approximately 16% being singletons. Input material: blood, either unsorted or a sorted T cell fraction (not recorded which). These receptors all come from a human donor who was either an allogeneic HSCT recipient or a stem cell or donor lymphocyte infusion donor (not recorded which). It is not recorded whose cells these are; they may come from a transplant donor. CDR3s include the opening cysteine and the closing phenylalanine or tryptophan. The order of the fields is V gene, D gene, clone size, J gene, CDR3 length, CDR3 protein, CDR3 DNA. The D gene is left open where the match is weak. The listing skips clone size in some rows; elsewhere it reads once, few, many or a size class.

v_gene: TRBV2; d_gene: -; abundance: few; j_gene: TRBJ2-7; len: 14; CDR3aa: CASSVGGGYYEQYF; CDR3nt: TGTGCCAGCAGCGTAGGGGGAGGTTACTACGAGCAGTACTTC
v_gene: TRBV7-9; d_gene: -; abundance: -; j_gene: TRBJ1-6; len: 12; CDR3aa: CASGTGRIALHF; CDR3nt: TGTGCCAGCGGGACGGGGAGGATCGCCCTCCACTTT
v_gene: TRBV6-2/TRBV6-3; d_gene: -; abundance: few; j_gene: TRBJ1-5; len: 16; CDR3aa: CASSYPVGGVSQPQHF; CDR3nt: TGTGCCAGCAGTTACCCGGTCGGAGGGGTAAGTCAGCCCCAGCATTTT
v_gene: TRBV21-1; d_gene: -; abundance: few; j_gene: TRBJ1-2; len: 16; CDR3aa: CASSKESSGGPWGYTF; CDR3nt: TGTGCCAGCAGCAAAGAGTCCTCGGGGGGACCTTGGGGCTACACCTTC
v_gene: TRBV7-3; d_gene: -; abundance: -; j_gene: TRBJ2-4; len: 13; CDR3aa: CASSPGGRNIQYF; CDR3nt: TGTGCCAGCAGCCCTGGGGGGCGTAACATTCAGTACTTC
v_gene: TRBV20-1; d_gene: -; abundance: few; j_gene: TRBJ2-7; len: 14; CDR3aa: CSARERAFAYEQYF; CDR3nt: TGCAGTGCTAGAGAAAGGGCGTTCGCCTACGAGCAGTACTTC
v_gene: TRBV2; d_gene: -; abundance: few; j_gene: TRBJ2-1; len: 11; CDR3aa: CASSEHNEQFF; CDR3nt: TGTGCCAGCAGTGAGCACAATGAGCAGTTCTTC
v_gene: TRBV5-1; d_gene: -; abundance: -; j_gene: TRBJ1-1; len: 13; CDR3aa: CASSSSGDTEAFF; CDR3nt: TGCGCCAGCAGCTCCAGTGGCGACACTGAAGCTTTCTTT
v_gene: TRBV19; d_gene: TRBD1; abundance: -; j_gene: TRBJ2-7; len: 17; CDR3aa: CASSMGFKGTGVHEQYF; CDR3nt: TGTGCCAGTAGTATGGGGTTTAAGGGGACAGGAGTCCACGAGCAGTACTTC
v_gene: TRBV4-2; d_gene: -; abundance: many; j_gene: TRBJ2-7; len: 19; CDR3aa: CASSQDPPGEGWTSYEQYF; CDR3nt: TGTGCCAGCAGCCAAGATCCCCCAGGCGAAGGGTGGACCTCCTACGAGCAGTACTTC
v_gene: TRBV18; d_gene: -; abundance: -; j_gene: TRBJ2-3; len: 14; CDR3aa: CASSPPGVADTQYF; CDR3nt: TGTGCCAGCTCACCACCCGGAGTGGCAGATACGCAGTATTTT
v_gene: TRBV24-1; d_gene: -; abundance: few; j_gene: TRBJ2-5; len: 13; CDR3aa: CATQRGDGETQYF; CDR3nt: TGTGCCACGCAGAGGGGGGATGGAGAGACCCAGTACTTC
v_gene: TRBV20-1; d_gene: -; abundance: few; j_gene: TRBJ2-5; len: 11; CDR3aa: CVAAAQETQYF; CDR3nt: TGCGTGGCAGCAGCCCAAGAGACCCAGTACTTC
v_gene: TRBV12-3/TRBV12-4; d_gene: -; abundance: many; j_gene: TRBJ2-7; len: 13; CDR3aa: CASSLGSTYEQYF; CDR3nt: TGTGCCAGCAGTTTAGGCAGCACCTACGAGCAGTACTTC
v_gene: TRBV25-1; d_gene: -; abundance: many; j_gene: TRBJ2-2; len: 15; CDR3aa: CASSEKGPFAGELFF; CDR3nt: TGTGCCAGCAGTGAAAAGGGGCCTTTTGCCGGGGAGCTGTTTTTT
v_gene: TRBV6-1; d_gene: TRBD1; abundance: few; j_gene: TRBJ1-1; len: 15; CDR3aa: CASSSRTGGATEAFF; CDR3nt: TGTGCCAGCAGTAGCCGGACAGGGGGGGCCACTGAAGCTTTCTTT
v_gene: TRBV18; d_gene: TRBD1; abundance: few; j_gene: TRBJ1-3; len: 14; CDR3aa: CASSPGTVGNTIYF; CDR3nt: TGTGCCAGCTCGCCCGGGACAGTTGGAAACACCATATATTTT
v_gene: TRBV14; d_gene: -; abundance: few; j_gene: TRBJ1-1; len: 13; CDR3aa: CASSPQGLGEAFF; CDR3nt: TGTGCCAGCAGCCCACAGGGATTAGGTGAAGCTTTCTTT
v_gene: TRBV11-2; d_gene: -; abundance: -; j_gene: TRBJ1-4; len: 15; CDR3aa: CASSLSRGRNEKLFF; CDR3nt: TGTGCCAGCAGCTTATCCAGGGGTAGAAATGAAAAACTGTTTTTT
v_gene: TRBV7-3; d_gene: TRBD2; abundance: few; j_gene: TRBJ2-1; len: 13; CDR3aa: CASGLAGENEQFF; CDR3nt: TGTGCCAGCGGACTAGCGGGGGAAAATGAGCAGTTCTTC
v_gene: TRBV20-1; d_gene: -; abundance: few; j_gene: TRBJ2-3; len: 15; CDR3aa: CSGRPLGSSTDTQYF; CDR3nt: TGCAGTGGTCGACCCTTGGGCTCTAGCACAGATACGCAGTATTTT
v_gene: TRBV18; d_gene: -; abundance: -; j_gene: TRBJ1-1; len: 13; CDR3aa: CASTPIMNTEAFF; CDR3nt: TGTGCCAGCACACCGATTATGAACACTGAAGCTTTCTTT
v_gene: TRBV4-1; d_gene: TRBD1; abundance: few; j_gene: TRBJ2-7; len: 18; CDR3aa: CASSQGRDRGLDSYEQYF; CDR3nt: TGCGCCAGCAGCCAAGGGCGGGACAGGGGGCTTGACTCCTACGAGCAGTACTTC
v_gene: TRBV28; d_gene: TRBD1; abundance: few; j_gene: TRBJ1-2; len: 14; CDR3aa: CASSLADRMGGYTF; CDR3nt: TGTGCCAGCAGTTTAGCGGACAGGATGGGGGGCTACACCTTC
v_gene: TRBV2; d_gene: TRBD1; abundance: -; j_gene: TRBJ1-1; len: 16; CDR3aa: CASSENLRQGTTEAFF; CDR3nt: TGTGCCAGCAGTGAAAATCTCAGACAGGGGACCACTGAAGCTTTCTTT
v_gene: TRBV29-1; d_gene: TRBD1; abundance: few; j_gene: TRBJ1-2; len: 12; CDR3aa: CSVPGTGYGYTF; CDR3nt: TGCAGCGTCCCCGGGACAGGGTATGGCTACACCTTC
v_gene: TRBV19; d_gene: -; abundance: -; j_gene: TRBJ1-1; len: 16; CDR3aa: CASSPGSRDAATEAFF; CDR3nt: TGTGCCAGTAGTCCGGGGAGCAGGGATGCAGCAACTGAAGCTTTCTTT
v_gene: TRBV29-1; d_gene: -; abundance: -; j_gene: TRBJ2-7; len: 15; CDR3aa: CSVEVRAWSSYEQYF; CDR3nt: TGCAGCGTTGAAGTGCGGGCATGGAGCTCCTACGAGCAGTACTTC
v_gene: TRBV6-1; d_gene: -; abundance: few; j_gene: TRBJ2-1; len: 16; CDR3aa: CASSPVTWYSYNEQFF; CDR3nt: TGTGCCAGCAGCCCCGTAACGTGGTACTCCTACAATGAGCAGTTCTTC
v_gene: TRBV5-1; d_gene: -; abundance: few; j_gene: TRBJ1-2; len: 14; CDR3aa: CASSWGTPNYGYTF; CDR3nt: TGCGCCAGCAGCTGGGGGACACCTAACTATGGCTACACCTTC
v_gene: TRBV20-1; d_gene: -; abundance: few; j_gene: TRBJ1-2; len: 11; CDR3aa: CSARKNYGYTF; CDR3nt: TGCAGTGCTAGAAAGAACTATGGCTACACCTTC
v_gene: TRBV12-3/TRBV12-4; d_gene: -; abundance: many; j_gene: TRBJ1-1; len: 13; CDR3aa: CASRVTGSTEAFF; CDR3nt: TGTGCCAGCAGGGTTACAGGGAGCACTGAAGCTTTCTTT
v_gene: TRBV30; d_gene: -; abundance: -; j_gene: TRBJ1-1; len: 13; CDR3aa: CAWSPGTNTEAFF; CDR3nt: TGTGCCTGGAGTCCCGGCACTAACACTGAAGCTTTCTTT
v_gene: TRBV7-6; d_gene: -; abundance: few; j_gene: TRBJ2-7; len: 16; CDR3aa: CASSLAPGTRQGEQYF; CDR3nt: TGTGCCAGCAGCTTAGCCCCCGGGACCCGTCAGGGAGAGCAGTACTTC
v_gene: TRBV4-2; d_gene: TRBD1; abundance: few; j_gene: TRBJ2-1; len: 15; CDR3aa: CASSQDGQGANEQFF; CDR3nt: TGTGCCAGCAGCCAAGATGGACAGGGGGCGAATGAGCAGTTCTTC
v_gene: TRBV29-1; d_gene: -; abundance: many; j_gene: TRBJ2-1; len: 13; CDR3aa: CSVEAVTGNEQFF; CDR3nt: TGCAGCGTTGAAGCCGTGACAGGCAATGAGCAGTTCTTC
v_gene: TRBV12-3/TRBV12-4; d_gene: -; abundance: many; j_gene: TRBJ1-2; len: 15; CDR3aa: CASSLARVTNYGYTF; CDR3nt: TGTGCCAGCAGTTTAGCGCGAGTCACTAACTATGGCTACACCTTC
v_gene: TRBV7-9; d_gene: TRBD2; abundance: -; j_gene: TRBJ2-2; len: 16; CDR3aa: CASSQGTTLRSGELFF; CDR3nt: TGTGCCAGCAGCCAAGGGACTACTCTGAGATCCGGGGAGCTGTTTTTT
v_gene: TRBV6-6; d_gene: -; abundance: -; j_gene: TRBJ2-7; len: 13; CDR3aa: CASSYSKNEGQYF; CDR3nt: TGTGCCAGCAGTTACTCAAAGAACGAAGGGCAGTACTTC
v_gene: TRBV6-1; d_gene: -; abundance: -; j_gene: TRBJ2-4; len: 15; CDR3aa: CASTKASGAKNIQYF; CDR3nt: TGTGCCAGCACAAAGGCCTCGGGAGCCAAAAACATTCAGTACTTC
v_gene: TRBV7-9; d_gene: TRBD2; abundance: -; j_gene: TRBJ2-7; len: 16; CDR3aa: CASSSWVAGEFYEQYF; CDR3nt: TGTGCCAGCAGCTCTTGGGTAGCGGGAGAATTCTACGAGCAGTACTTC
v_gene: TRBV7-6; d_gene: -; abundance: -; j_gene: TRBJ1-5; len: 15; CDR3aa: CASSQQGDGNQPQHF; CDR3nt: TGTGCCAGCAGCCAACAGGGTGACGGTAATCAGCCCCAGCATTTT
v_gene: TRBV5-1; d_gene: TRBD2; abundance: -; j_gene: TRBJ2-3; len: 19; CDR3aa: CASSLQRLAGGISTDTQYF; CDR3nt: TGCGCCAGCAGCTTGCAGAGACTAGCGGGGGGAATAAGCACAGATACGCAGTATTTT
v_gene: TRBV7-2; d_gene: -; abundance: -; j_gene: TRBJ2-7; len: 13; CDR3aa: CASSLVSGDEQYF; CDR3nt: TGTGCCAGCAGCTTAGTGTCAGGGGACGAGCAGTACTTC
v_gene: TRBV7-2; d_gene: TRBD1; abundance: few; j_gene: TRBJ1-1; len: 17; CDR3aa: CASSLGGRGYESTEAFF; CDR3nt: TGTGCCAGCAGCTTAGGAGGCAGGGGGTACGAGAGTACTGAAGCTTTCTTT
v_gene: TRBV15; d_gene: -; abundance: few; j_gene: TRBJ1-5; len: 15; CDR3aa: CATSRWLGSNQPQHF; CDR3nt: TGTGCCACCAGCAGATGGTTGGGGAGCAATCAGCCCCAGCATTTT